This TCR beta chain was captured by sequencing in a study of glioma-infiltrating T cells after dendritic cell vaccination. A few counts support this clone. The repertoire was sequenced with immunoSEQ multiplex PCR; TCRdb's copy has only in-frame clones and lacks some. The data show over 80,000 clones, about 90% seen once. Patients had residual fresh-frozen tumor tissue and more than two years of survival data. V gave up 5 bases and J gave up 5 bases; unmatched junction bases: 5. Germline V lookup: CDR1 MNHEY, CDR2 SVGAGI. The CDR3 has 14 amino acids. The J gene is TRBJ1-1, the V gene TRBV6-5; 10 bases align to TRBD1. The TCR comes from a human donor with glioblastoma. The sequences come from blood, collected before dendritic cell vaccination. The CDR3, as DNA: TGTGCCAGCAGTCCGGGGGACAGGGGTACTGAAGCTTTCTTT. Amino acid sequence: CASSPGDRGTEAFF.